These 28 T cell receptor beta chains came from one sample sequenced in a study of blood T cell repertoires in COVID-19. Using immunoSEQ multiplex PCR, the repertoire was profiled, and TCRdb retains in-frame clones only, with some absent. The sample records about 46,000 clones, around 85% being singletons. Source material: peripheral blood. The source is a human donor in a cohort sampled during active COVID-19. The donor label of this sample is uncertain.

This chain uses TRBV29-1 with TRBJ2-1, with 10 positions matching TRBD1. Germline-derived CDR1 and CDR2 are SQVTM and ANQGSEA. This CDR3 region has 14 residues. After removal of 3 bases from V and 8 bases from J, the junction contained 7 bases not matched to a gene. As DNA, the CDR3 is TGCAGCGTTGAGGGACAGGGGACGTTCGATGAGCAGTTCTTC. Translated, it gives CSVEGQGTFDEQFF.

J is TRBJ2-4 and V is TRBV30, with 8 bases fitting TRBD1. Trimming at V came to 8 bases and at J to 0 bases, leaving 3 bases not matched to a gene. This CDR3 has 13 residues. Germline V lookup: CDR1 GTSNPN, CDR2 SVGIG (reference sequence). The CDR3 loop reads CAGTGLAKNIQYF. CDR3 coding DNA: TGTGCCGGGACAGGTCTAGCCAAAAACATTCAGTACTTC.

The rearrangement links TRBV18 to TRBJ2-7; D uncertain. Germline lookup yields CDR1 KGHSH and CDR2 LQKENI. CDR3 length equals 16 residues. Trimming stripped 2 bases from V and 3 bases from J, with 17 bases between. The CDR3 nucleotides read TGTGCCAGCTCACCAGTCTCCGTCCTCTCAGGCTACGAGCAGTACTTC. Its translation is CASSPVSVLSGYEQYF.

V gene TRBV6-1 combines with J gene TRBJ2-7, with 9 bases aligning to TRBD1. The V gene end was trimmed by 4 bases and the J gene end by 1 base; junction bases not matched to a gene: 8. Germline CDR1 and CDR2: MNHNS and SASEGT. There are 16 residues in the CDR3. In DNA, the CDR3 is TGTGCCAGCAGTGCAAAGGGGGGGACAGGGTCCTACGAGCAGTACTTC. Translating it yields CASSAKGGTGSYEQYF.

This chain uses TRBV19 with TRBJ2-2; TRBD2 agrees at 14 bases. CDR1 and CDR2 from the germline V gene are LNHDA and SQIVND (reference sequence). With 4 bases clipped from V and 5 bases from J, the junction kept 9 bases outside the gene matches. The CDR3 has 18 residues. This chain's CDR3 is CASSSGLAGGILTGELFF. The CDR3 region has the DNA TGTGCCAGTAGTAGCGGACTAGCGGGGGGAATACTAACCGGGGAGCTGTTTTTT.

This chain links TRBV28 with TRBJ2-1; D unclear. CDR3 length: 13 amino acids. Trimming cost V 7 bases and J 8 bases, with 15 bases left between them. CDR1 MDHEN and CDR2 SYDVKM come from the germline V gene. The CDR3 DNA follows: TGTGCCAGCAAACCCCCGGCCCGGGATGAGCAGTTCTTC. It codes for CASKPPARDEQFF.

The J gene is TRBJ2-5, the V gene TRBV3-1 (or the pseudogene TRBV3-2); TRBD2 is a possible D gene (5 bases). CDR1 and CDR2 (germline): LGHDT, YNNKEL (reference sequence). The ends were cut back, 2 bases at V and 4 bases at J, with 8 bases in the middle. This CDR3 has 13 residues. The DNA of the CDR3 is TGTGCCAGCAGCCAACGGAGGAGAGAGACCCAGTACTTC. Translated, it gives CASSQRRRETQYF.

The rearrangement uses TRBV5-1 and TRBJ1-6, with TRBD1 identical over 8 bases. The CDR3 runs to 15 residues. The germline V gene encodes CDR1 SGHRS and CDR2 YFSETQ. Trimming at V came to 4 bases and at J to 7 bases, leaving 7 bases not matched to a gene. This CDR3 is CASSDTGTGNSPLHF. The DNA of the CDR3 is TGCGCCAGCAGCGACACCGGGACAGGAAATTCACCCCTCCACTTT.

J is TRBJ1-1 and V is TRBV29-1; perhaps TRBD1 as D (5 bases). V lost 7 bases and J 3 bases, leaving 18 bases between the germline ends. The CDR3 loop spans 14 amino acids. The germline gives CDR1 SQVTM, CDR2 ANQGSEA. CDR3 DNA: TGCAGCGCTCGGGGGAGGGTTTCGGACACTGAAGCTTTCTTT. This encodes CSARGRVSDTEAFF.

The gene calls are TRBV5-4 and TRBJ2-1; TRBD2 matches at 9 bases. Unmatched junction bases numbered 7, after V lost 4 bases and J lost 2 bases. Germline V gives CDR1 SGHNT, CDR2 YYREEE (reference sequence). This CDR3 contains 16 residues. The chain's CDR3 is CASSLLGGGAYNEQFF. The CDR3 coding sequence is TGTGCCAGCAGCCTATTGGGCGGGGGGGCCTACAATGAGCAGTTCTTC.

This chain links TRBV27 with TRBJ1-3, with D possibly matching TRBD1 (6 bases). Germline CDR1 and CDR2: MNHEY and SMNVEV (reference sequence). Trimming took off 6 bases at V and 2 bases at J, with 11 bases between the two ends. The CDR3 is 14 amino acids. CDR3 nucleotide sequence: TGTGCCAGCAGAAGAGGGGGGGCTGGAAACACCATATATTTT. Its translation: CASRRGGAGNTIYF.

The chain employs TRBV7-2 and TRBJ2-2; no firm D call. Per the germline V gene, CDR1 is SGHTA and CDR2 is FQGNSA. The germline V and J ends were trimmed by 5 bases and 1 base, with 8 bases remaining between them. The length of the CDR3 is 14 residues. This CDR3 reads CASSHRQNTGELFF. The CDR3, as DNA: TGTGCCAGCAGCCACCGACAGAACACCGGGGAGCTGTTTTTT.

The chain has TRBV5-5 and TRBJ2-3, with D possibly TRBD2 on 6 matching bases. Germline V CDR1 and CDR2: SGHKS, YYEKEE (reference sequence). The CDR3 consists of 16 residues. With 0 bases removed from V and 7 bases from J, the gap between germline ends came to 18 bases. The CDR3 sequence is CASSLVGVAGKNTQYF. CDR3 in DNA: TGTGCCAGCAGCTTGGTGGGGGTGGCGGGGAAAAATACGCAGTATTTT.

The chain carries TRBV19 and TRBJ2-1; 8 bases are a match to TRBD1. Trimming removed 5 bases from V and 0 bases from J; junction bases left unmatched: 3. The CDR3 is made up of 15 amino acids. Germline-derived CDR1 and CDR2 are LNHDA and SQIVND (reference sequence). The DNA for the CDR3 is TGTGCCAGTAGTCCTACAGGGGGCTCCTACAATGAGCAGTTCTTC. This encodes CASSPTGGSYNEQFF. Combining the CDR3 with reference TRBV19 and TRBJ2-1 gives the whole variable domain DGGITQSPKYLFRKEGQNVTLSCEQNLNHDAMYWYRQDPGQGLRLIYYSQIVNDFQKGDIAEGYSVSREKKESFPLTVTSAQKNPTAFYLCASSPTGGSYNEQFFGPGTRLTVL.

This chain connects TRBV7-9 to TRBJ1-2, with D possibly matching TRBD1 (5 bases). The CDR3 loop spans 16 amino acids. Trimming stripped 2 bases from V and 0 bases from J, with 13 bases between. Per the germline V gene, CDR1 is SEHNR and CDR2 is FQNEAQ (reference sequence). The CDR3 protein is CASSLTTEGANYGYTF. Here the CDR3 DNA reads TGTGCCAGCAGCTTAACGACAGAAGGGGCTAACTATGGCTACACCTTC.

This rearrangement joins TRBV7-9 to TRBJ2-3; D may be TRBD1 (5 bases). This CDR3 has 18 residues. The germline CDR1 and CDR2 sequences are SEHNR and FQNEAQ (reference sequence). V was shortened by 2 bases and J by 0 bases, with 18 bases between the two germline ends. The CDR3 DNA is TGTGCCAGCAGCTTACCGTTCCGACAGAGTCCTAGCACAGATACGCAGTATTTT. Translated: CASSLPFRQSPSTDTQYF.

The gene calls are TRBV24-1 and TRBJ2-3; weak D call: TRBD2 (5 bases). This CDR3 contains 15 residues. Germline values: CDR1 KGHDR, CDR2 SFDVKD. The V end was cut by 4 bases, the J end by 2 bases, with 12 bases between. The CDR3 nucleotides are TGTGCCACCAGTGAGTCACTAGGTTACACAGATACGCAGTATTTT. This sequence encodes CATSESLGYTDTQYF.

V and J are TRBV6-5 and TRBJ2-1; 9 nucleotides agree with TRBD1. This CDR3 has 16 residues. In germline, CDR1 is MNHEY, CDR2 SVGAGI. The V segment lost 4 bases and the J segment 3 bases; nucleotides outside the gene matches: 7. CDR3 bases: TGTGCCAGCAGTTTAACCGGGACAGGGAACTACAATGAGCAGTTCTTC. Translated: CASSLTGTGNYNEQFF.

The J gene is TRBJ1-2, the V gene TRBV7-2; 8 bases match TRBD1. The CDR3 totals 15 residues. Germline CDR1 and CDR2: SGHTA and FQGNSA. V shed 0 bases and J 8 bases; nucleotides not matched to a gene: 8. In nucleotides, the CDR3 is TGTGCCAGCAGCTTAGCGACAGGGGTCGCGGTAGGCTACACCTTC. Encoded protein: CASSLATGVAVGYTF.

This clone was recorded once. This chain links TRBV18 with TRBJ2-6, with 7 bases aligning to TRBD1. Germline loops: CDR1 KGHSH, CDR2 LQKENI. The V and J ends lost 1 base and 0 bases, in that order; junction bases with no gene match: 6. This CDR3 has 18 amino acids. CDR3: CASSPLGQPPSGANVLTF. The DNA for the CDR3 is TGTGCCAGCTCACCACTGGGACAGCCTCCCTCTGGGGCCAACGTCCTGACTTTC.

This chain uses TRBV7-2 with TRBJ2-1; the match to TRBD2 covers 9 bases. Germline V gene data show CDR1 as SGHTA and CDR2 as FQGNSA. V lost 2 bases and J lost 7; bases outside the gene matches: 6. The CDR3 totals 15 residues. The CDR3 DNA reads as TGTGCCAGCAGCTTAACGGGCGGGGGGGGTAATGAGCAGTTCTTC. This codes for CASSLTGGGGNEQFF.

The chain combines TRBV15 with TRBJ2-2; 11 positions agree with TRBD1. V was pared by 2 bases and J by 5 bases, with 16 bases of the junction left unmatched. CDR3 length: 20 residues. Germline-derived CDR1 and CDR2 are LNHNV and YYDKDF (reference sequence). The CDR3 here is CATSRYGQGAPGLGTGELFF. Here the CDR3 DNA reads TGTGCCACCAGCAGATACGGACAGGGGGCGCCGGGATTAGGGACCGGGGAGCTGTTTTTT. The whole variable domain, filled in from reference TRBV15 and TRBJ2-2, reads DAMVIQNPRYQVTQFGKPVTLSCSQTLNHNVMYWYQQKSSQAPKLLFHYYDKDFNNEADTPDNFQSRRPNTSFCFLDIRSPGLGDTAMYLCATSRYGQGAPGLGTGELFFGEGSRLTVL.

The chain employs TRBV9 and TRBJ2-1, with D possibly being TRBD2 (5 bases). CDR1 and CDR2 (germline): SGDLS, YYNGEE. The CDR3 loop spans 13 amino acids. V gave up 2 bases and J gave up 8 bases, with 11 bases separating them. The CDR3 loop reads CASSVSLGDEQFF. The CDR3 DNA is TGTGCCAGCAGCGTGTCCCTCGGGGATGAGCAGTTCTTC.

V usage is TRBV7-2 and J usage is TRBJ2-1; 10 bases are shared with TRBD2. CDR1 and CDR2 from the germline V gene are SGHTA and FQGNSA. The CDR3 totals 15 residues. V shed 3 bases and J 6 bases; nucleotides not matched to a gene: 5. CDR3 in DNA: TGTGCCAGCAGCTTCAGCGGGGGGGCCGGCAATGAGCAGTTCTTC. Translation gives CASSFSGGAGNEQFF. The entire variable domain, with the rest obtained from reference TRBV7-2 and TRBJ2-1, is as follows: GAGVSQSPSNKVTEKGKDVELRCDPISGHTALYWYRQSLGQGLEFLIYFQGNSAPDKSGLPSDRFSAERTGGSVSTLTIQRTQQEDSAVYLCASSFSGGAGNEQFFGPGTRLTVL.

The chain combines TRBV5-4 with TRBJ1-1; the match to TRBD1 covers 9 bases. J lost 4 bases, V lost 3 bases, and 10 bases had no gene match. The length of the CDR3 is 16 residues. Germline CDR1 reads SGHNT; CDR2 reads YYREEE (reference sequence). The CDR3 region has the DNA TGTGCCAGCAGCTGGGACAGGGTATTCGTAGGCACTGAAGCTTTCTTT. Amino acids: CASSWDRVFVGTEAFF. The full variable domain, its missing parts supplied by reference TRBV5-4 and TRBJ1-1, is ETGVTQSPTHLIKTRGQQVTLRCSSQSGHNTVSWYQQALGQGPQFIFQYYREEENGRGNFPPRFSGLQFPNYSSELNVNALELDDSALYLCASSWDRVFVGTEAFFGQGTRLTVV.

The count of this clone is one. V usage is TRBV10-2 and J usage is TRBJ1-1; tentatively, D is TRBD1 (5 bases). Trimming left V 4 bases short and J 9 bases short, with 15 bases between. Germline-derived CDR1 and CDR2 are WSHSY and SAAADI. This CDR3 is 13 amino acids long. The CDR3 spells CASSAGEVSKAFF. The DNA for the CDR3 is TGCGCCAGCAGTGCGGGGGAGGTTAGTAAAGCTTTCTTT.

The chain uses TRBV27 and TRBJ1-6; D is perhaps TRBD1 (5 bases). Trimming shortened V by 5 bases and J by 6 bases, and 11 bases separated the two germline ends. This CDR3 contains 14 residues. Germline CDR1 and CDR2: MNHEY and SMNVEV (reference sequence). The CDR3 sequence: CASSPGRVNSPLHF. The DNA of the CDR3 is TGTGCCAGCAGTCCGGGCAGGGTTAATTCACCCCTCCACTTT.

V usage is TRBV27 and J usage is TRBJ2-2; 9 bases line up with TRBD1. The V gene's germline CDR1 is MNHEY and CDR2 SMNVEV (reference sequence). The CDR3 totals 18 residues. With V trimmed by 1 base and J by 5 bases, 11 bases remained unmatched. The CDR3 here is CASSLYYLPGQGTGELFF. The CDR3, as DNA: TGTGCCAGCAGTTTATATTACCTGCCCGGACAGGGGACCGGGGAGCTGTTTTTT.